This TCR beta chain comes out of a study of long-term antiretroviral therapy in people with HIV. Points from the study as a whole: It was not possible to obtain data on ART adherence, viral resistance or therapy changes. Regardless of time point, clones expanded before ART dominated the repertoire.

The CDR3 consists of 17 residues. CDR1 MDHEN and CDR2 SYDVKM come from the germline V gene. Trimming removed 7 bases from V and 0 bases from J, with 16 bases in between. A v3.0 immunoSEQ assay was performed at survey level. Using immunoSEQ multiplex PCR, the repertoire was profiled, and TCRdb retains in-frame clones only, with some absent. Of some 25,000 clones listed, 65% to 85% are singletons. Regarding this clone: Its target is unknown.

The sequence derives from a man aged 25-45 years with HIV. The material was unsorted PBMCs, obtained approximately 4.5 years after starting antiretroviral therapy. The chain recombines TRBV28 with TRBJ2-6; D perhaps matches TRBD1 (5 bases). The CDR3 loop reads CASNGFQGDSGANVLTF. DNA for the CDR3: TGTGCCAGCAATGGTTTTCAGGGTGACTCTGGGGCCAACGTCCTGACTTTC.